This T cell receptor (beta chain) was identified in a study of PD-1 blockade in classical Hodgkin lymphoma. Notes on the study in general: Patients who began taking nivolumab under 1 year after ASCT were left out. While CD8+ TCR diversity did not rise significantly by C4D1, CD4+ TCR diversity did.

The V gene's germline CDR1 is KGHSH and CDR2 LQKENI. Trimming shortened V by 6 bases and J by 1 base, and 13 bases separated the two germline ends. The CDR3 consists of 14 residues. The assay was immunoSEQ multiplex PCR, and TCRdb's table has in-frame clones only and misses some. The repertoire holds 55,000 to 60,000 clones, with 80% to 95% as singletons. No patient escaped relapse after autologous stem cell transplantation, and brentuximab vedotin exposure varied. On this clone itself: Its antigen is not identified.

This specimen consisted of peripheral blood mononuclear cells (PBMCs), obtained before the second cycle of nivolumab. The chain links TRBV18 to TRBJ2-7, with unresolved D. The receptor was isolated from a human donor with classical Hodgkin lymphoma. The DNA for the CDR3 is TGTGCCAGCTCCCCCGGTCCGACTTCCTACGAGCAGTACTTC. This sequence encodes CASSPGPTSYEQYF. Full variable domain (outside the CDR3, taken from reference TRBV18 and TRBJ2-7): NAGVMQNPRHLVRRRGQEARLRCSPMKGHSHVYWYRQLPEEGLKFMVYLQKENIIDESGMPKERFSAEFPKEGPSILRIQQVVRGDSAAYFCASSPGPTSYEQYFGPGTRLTVT.